A single sample gave rise to the 24 T cell receptor beta chains below, sequenced in a study of regulatory T cells in long-lasting Graves disease. CDR3-region Arm-PCR and iRepertoire HTBI primers produced the TCR beta libraries. TCRdb called the multiplex PCR reads again in MiXCR, with one record for every CDR3 protein. The sample includes about 400,000 distinct CDR3 sequences, 15% to 19% seen only once; the top ten take about 24%. Time point described: newly diagnosed GD, antithyroid drugs for less than 3 months. With RNA extracted from PBMCs as input, the TCR library was made. The source material was peripheral blood mononuclear cells (PBMCs), sampled at new diagnosis, from a patient treated with antithyroid drugs. These receptors originate from a female donor with Graves disease.

This clonotype was counted a single time. The chain uses TRBV28 and TRBJ2-3, with 8 bases that match TRBD2. V was clipped by 8 bases and J by 4 bases; unmatched bases: 11. Germline CDR1 MDHEN, CDR2 SYDVKM. This CDR3 has 15 residues. The CDR3 DNA reads TGTGCCAGCGCCACGGGGGGGGGGCGGCCAGATACGCAGTATTTT. Translation: CASATGGGRPDTQYF.

This clonotype was observed many times. J is TRBJ2-3 and V is TRBV2; D is undetermined. The V end was cut by 4 bases, the J end by 6 bases, with 11 bases between. Looked up from germline, CDR1 is SNHLY and CDR2 is FYNNEI. This CDR3 is 13 amino acids long. The CDR3 region is CASSGDQRDTQYF. The CDR3 DNA is TGTGCCAGCAGTGGGGATCAAAGGGATACGCAGTATTTT.

This clonotype was seen at least ten times. The chain couples TRBV12-5 to TRBJ1-2, with 9 bases fitting TRBD1. This CDR3 spans 15 amino acids. CDR1 is LGHNT and CDR2 is FRNRAP in the germline V gene. The J segment lost 3 bases and the V segment lost 1 base, leaving 3 bases of the junction unmatched. The CDR3 DNA reads as TGTGCTAGTGGTTTGGAGGGACAGGGTCACTATGGCTACACCTTC. It is translated as CASGLEGQGHYGYTF.

At least ten counts were recorded for this clonotype. The genes are TRBV24-1 and TRBJ2-2; possible D gene TRBD1, 6 bases. Trimming shortened V by 3 bases and J by 5 bases, and 15 bases separated the two germline ends. The germline V gene has CDR1 KGHDR and CDR2 SFDVKD. The CDR3 sequence is 16 residues long. The CDR3 bases are TGTGCCACCAGTGATCCCACTACTACAGGGACCGGGGAGCTGTTTTTT. The encoded protein is CATSDPTTTGTGELFF.

In this sample, this clonotype turned up many times. The chain is built from TRBV28 and TRBJ1-5; D not resolved. The CDR3 has 14 amino acids. The V end lost 2 bases, the J end lost 9 bases, and 14 bases lay between the germline ends. Germline CDR1 and CDR2: MDHEN and SYDVKM. CDR3 sequence reads: CASSLTVPLGPQHF. The CDR3 nucleotides read TGTGCCAGCAGTTTAACTGTACCTCTCGGGCCCCAGCATTTT. The full variable domain, with the rest looked up from reference TRBV28 and TRBJ1-5, is DVKVTQSSRYLVKRTGEKVFLECVQDMDHENMFWYRQDPGLGLRLIYFSYDVKMKEKGDIPEGYSVSREKKERFSLILESASTNQTSMYLCASSLTVPLGPQHFGDGTRLSIL.

This clonotype has ten or more counts. This rearrangement joins TRBV12-3 or TRBV12-4 to TRBJ1-4; D not resolved. This CDR3 has 19 residues. V lost 6 bases, J lost 1 base, and 24 bases lay in between. The CDR3 nucleotides are TGTGCCAGCAGACAAGCCTTCCTGGGCAAAGACGGAACTAATGAAAAACTGTTTTTT. It is translated as CASRQAFLGKDGTNEKLFF.

This clonotype appeared many times. This chain connects TRBV19 to TRBJ2-5; D is unresolved. The CDR3 contains 15 residues. Germline V gene data show CDR1 as LNHDA and CDR2 as SQIVND (reference sequence). Trimming pared 7 bases from V and 6 bases from J, leaving 21 bases between. This chain's CDR3 is CASTDRPGPRQTQYF. The CDR3 DNA reads TGTGCCAGTACCGATAGACCGGGCCCTCGACAGACCCAGTACTTC.

This clonotype was seen at least ten times. This sequence joins TRBV7-8 and TRBJ1-2; D is undetermined. CDR1 and CDR2 from the germline V gene are SGHVS and FQNEAQ. There are 13 residues in the CDR3. V was cut by 0 bases and J by 6 bases, with 8 bases left in between. This chain's CDR3 is CASSLAPGNGYTF. The CDR3 DNA follows: TGTGCCAGCAGCTTAGCACCTGGTAATGGCTACACCTTC.

The sample holds many counts of this clonotype. The chain is built from TRBV6-9 and TRBJ1-1; weak D call: TRBD1 (6 bases). The CDR3 runs 16 residues. Trimming shortened V by 4 bases and J by 6 bases, and 21 bases separated the two germline ends. The germline CDR1 and CDR2 sequences are MNHGY and SVAAGI. CDR3 protein: CASSLGSPRQAPEAFF. The CDR3 bases are TGTGCCAGCAGTTTGGGGAGTCCACGACAGGCCCCTGAAGCTTTCTTT.

This clonotype has at least ten counts. The chain has TRBV7-2 and TRBJ2-7, with a weak D call TRBD1 (5 bases). Trimming took 3 bases from V and 3 from J, leaving 15 bases between them. Germline V gene data show CDR1 as SGHTA and CDR2 as FQGNSA. This CDR3 comprises 15 residues. CDR3 residues: CASSFGAPYDYEQYF. CDR3 nucleotide sequence: TGTGCCAGCAGCTTTGGGGCCCCCTACGACTACGAGCAGTACTTC. Based on the CDR3 plus reference TRBV7-2 and TRBJ2-7, the full variable domain is GAGVSQSPSNKVTEKGKDVELRCDPISGHTALYWYRQSLGQGLEFLIYFQGNSAPDKSGLPSDRFSAERTGGSVSTLTIQRTQQEDSAVYLCASSFGAPYDYEQYFGPGTRLTVT.

In its sample, this clonotype was seen many times. The chain combines TRBV7-9 with TRBJ1-6, with D possibly being TRBD1 (6 bases). The CDR3 loop spans 15 amino acids. Germline V lookup: CDR1 SEHNR, CDR2 FQNEAQ (reference sequence). Trimming removed 5 bases at V and 8 bases at J, with 16 bases between. The CDR3 coding sequence is TGTGCCAGCAGCGAACAGGGTTATATAGATTCACCCCTCCACTTT. Protein product: CASSEQGYIDSPLHF. Full variable domain (rest looked up from reference TRBV7-9 and TRBJ1-6): DTGVSQNPRHKITKRGQNVTFRCDPISEHNRLYWYRQTLGQGPEFLTYFQNEAQLEKSRLLSDRFSAERPKGSFSTLEIQRTEQGDSAMYLCASSEQGYIDSPLHFGNGTRLTVT.

This clonotype was detected a few times. This chain links TRBV10-3 with TRBJ1-4; TRBD1 matches 7 bases. Germline V lookup: CDR1 ENHRY, CDR2 SYGVKD. The ends lost 6 bases at V and 8 bases at J; junction bases unmatched: 3. The CDR3 is 12 residues long. The CDR3 loop is CAIRGGGEKLFF. CDR3 DNA sequence: TGTGCCATCAGGGGAGGGGGCGAAAAACTGTTTTTT.

There are many counts of this clonotype. This chain joins TRBV18 and TRBJ1-2, with 8 bases matching TRBD1. This CDR3 is 15 amino acids long. After removal of 3 bases from V and 4 bases from J, the junction contained 7 bases not matched to a gene. The germline CDR1 and CDR2 sequences are KGHSH and LQKENI. CDR3 sequence: CASSPDRDTSYGYTF. CDR3 in DNA: TGTGCCAGCTCACCGGACAGGGACACTTCCTATGGCTACACCTTC.

The rearrangement joins TRBV7-9 to TRBJ1-5, with D perhaps matching TRBD1 (5 bases). V was pared by 1 base and J by 1 base, with 11 bases between. Per the germline V gene, CDR1 is SEHNR and CDR2 is FQNEAQ (reference sequence). CDR3 length: 16 amino acids. CDR3 region: CASSLGAGASNQPQHF. The CDR3 DNA reads TGTGCCAGCAGCTTAGGGGCCGGGGCGAGCAATCAGCCCCAGCATTTT. The full variable domain, rest sourced from reference TRBV7-9 and TRBJ1-5, is DTGVSQNPRHKITKRGQNVTFRCDPISEHNRLYWYRQTLGQGPEFLTYFQNEAQLEKSRLLSDRFSAERPKGSFSTLEIQRTEQGDSAMYLCASSLGAGASNQPQHFGDGTRLSIL.

This clonotype was found many times. V usage is TRBV6-9 and J usage is TRBJ2-3; 7 bases align to TRBD2. This CDR3 is built from 15 residues. Germline loops: CDR1 MNHGY, CDR2 SVAAGI. Trimming at V came to 3 bases and at J to 2 bases, leaving 5 bases not matched to a gene. The CDR3 DNA reads as TGTGCCAGCAGTTACCGTGGACTAGACACAGATACGCAGTATTTT. This translates into CASSYRGLDTDTQYF.

There are many counts of this clonotype. The chain uses TRBV27 and TRBJ2-1, with unresolved D. Germline-derived CDR1 and CDR2 are MNHEY and SMNVEV (reference sequence). This CDR3 has 15 residues. V dropped 2 bases and J dropped 2 bases, with 10 bases sitting between them. The CDR3 loop is CASSLSLDPYNEQFF. The CDR3 nucleotides read TGTGCCAGCAGTTTAAGTCTCGACCCCTACAATGAGCAGTTCTTC.

This clonotype was counted a few times. V is TRBV20-1 and J is TRBJ2-7, with TRBD2 matching 11 bases. The CDR3 is made up of 17 amino acids. Looked up from germline, CDR1 is DFQATT and CDR2 is SNEGSKA (reference sequence). The V gene end was trimmed by 3 bases and the J gene end by 6 bases; junction bases not matched to a gene: 16. The CDR3 loop reads CSARLRRMGTSGFEQYF. The CDR3 nucleotides are TGCAGTGCTAGGCTGCGACGCATGGGGACTAGCGGTTTCGAGCAGTACTTC.

This clonotype showed up many times. V is TRBV2 and J is TRBJ2-1; D possibly uses TRBD1 or TRBD2 (5 bases each). The V gene lost 4 bases and the J gene lost 5 bases, with 18 bases spanning the gap. The CDR3 covers 16 residues. The germline gives CDR1 SNHLY, CDR2 FYNNEI. The DNA for the CDR3 is TGTGCCAGCAGTGCCCGACAGTCCCACGGGGACAATGAGCAGTTCTTC. Amino acids: CASSARQSHGDNEQFF.

This clonotype was seen once. The rearrangement uses TRBV11-1 and TRBJ2-5; weak D call: TRBD2 (6 bases). This CDR3 is 11 amino acids long. CDR1 is SGHAT and CDR2 is FQDESV in the germline V gene (reference sequence). Trimming pared 2 bases from V and 10 bases from J, leaving 8 bases between. The CDR3 DNA is TGTGCCAGCAGCTTACCCGGGGGCCAGTACTTC. The encoded protein is CASSLPGGQYF.

This clonotype was detected many times. J is TRBJ2-2 and V is TRBV5-1; the match to TRBD1 covers 10 bases. Germline V CDR1 and CDR2: SGHRS, YFSETQ. V shed 8 bases, J shed 4 bases, and the junction held 11 bases outside the gene matches. This CDR3 is 16 amino acids long. DNA for the CDR3: TGCGCCAGTCATACCGGGACAGGGGCCTTCACCGGGGAGCTGTTTTTT. This translates into CASHTGTGAFTGELFF.

The table lists this clonotype with many counts. V is TRBV28 and J is TRBJ2-5; 10 bases agree with TRBD2. CDR1 and CDR2 from the germline V gene are MDHEN and SYDVKM. The J segment lost 5 bases and the V segment lost 1 base, leaving 16 bases of the junction unmatched. CDR3 size: 19 residues. The chain's CDR3 is CASSLFPGGSGRAGETQYF. In nucleotides, the CDR3 is TGTGCCAGCAGTTTATTCCCGGGGGGAAGCGGGAGGGCCGGGGAGACCCAGTACTTC.

This clonotype was counted at least ten times. The chain joins TRBV6-1 to TRBJ1-1; D perhaps matches TRBD1 (6 bases). The CDR3 has 17 amino acids. Germline V gene sequence: CDR1 MNHNS, CDR2 SASEGT. V lost 6 bases, J lost 2 bases, and 22 bases lay in between. CDR3 amino acids: CASRSPFQGPVNTEAFF. Written as DNA, the CDR3 is TGTGCCAGCAGATCACCCTTCCAGGGGCCAGTCAACACTGAAGCTTTCTTT.

This clonotype has at least ten counts. V is TRBV4-1 and J is TRBJ2-3, with 7 nucleotides matching TRBD1. Germline V lookup: CDR1 MGHRA, CDR2 YSYEKL. The CDR3 runs 18 residues. The trim removed 0 bases at V and 3 bases at J, leaving 12 bases unmatched. CDR3 amino acids: CASSQDYWTGEGTDTQYF. In DNA, the CDR3 is TGCGCCAGCAGCCAAGATTATTGGACAGGAGAGGGGACAGATACGCAGTATTTT.

This clonotype was found many times. The rearrangement uses TRBV11-2 and TRBJ2-4; 10 nucleotides match TRBD2. The V gene's germline CDR1 is SGHAT and CDR2 FQNNGV. The V segment lost 1 base and the J segment 6 bases; nucleotides outside the gene matches: 0. This CDR3 comprises 14 residues. The CDR3 sequence: CASSLGTSGNIQYF. The DNA of the CDR3 is TGTGCCAGCAGCTTAGGGACTAGCGGAAACATTCAGTACTTC.